Listed here is a single T cell receptor beta chain. Its specific antigen is unknown. The record has no base qualities; no much larger clone is one base away. The CDR3 covers 16 residues, taking in both the cysteine and the phenylalanine. Only CDR3 DNA remains: 48 bases, in frame from the first base. The trim is 7 bases for V and 5 bases for J, with a gap of 23 bases between the germline ends. The germline V gene sets CDR1 to SNHLY and CDR2 to FYNNEI. The cohort comprised fewer than 700 healthy bone marrow donors. At the time of sampling, all cohort members were nominally healthy, though unrecorded immune exposures were likely present. The donor was CMV seronegative and was included in the group of 352 seronegative cohort members. Each donor provided a peripheral blood sample, and peripheral blood mononuclear cells were used for TCR beta sequencing. The Qiagen DNeasy Blood Extraction Kit was used to extract genomic DNA from the blood cell samples.

Library preparation employed the immunoSEQ multiplex PCR assay. For the multiplex PCR, a mixture combining 60 forward primers for TCR Vbeta segments and 13 reverse primers for TCR Jbeta segments was used. A multiplex PCR assay on genomic DNA amplified the CDR3 region of rearranged TCR beta genes. Amplified TCR beta libraries were sequenced as 87-base-pair reads on the Illumina HiSeq System. As for the original processing: A later analysis counted about 82 million unique TCR beta chains across the 600 to 850 repertoires, and about 10 million of these chains were shared by at least two donors. Raw reads were error-corrected and collapsed into unique sequences by a nearest-neighbor algorithm in which closely related sequences were merged to remove PCR and sequencing errors. To assign V, D and J gene segments, CDR3 sequences were aligned to IMGT reference sequences. For a sequence to be retained, a match of at least six nucleotides was required to both a V gene segment and a J gene segment. A rearrangement counted as productive if the CDR3 had no stop codons and remained in frame with V and J, and every other rearrangement counted as non-productive. CDR3 was defined according to IMGT convention as the region running from the second conserved V-encoded cysteine to the conserved J-encoded phenylalanine. The earlier analysis of approximately 500 of the donors excluded sequences that lacked an unambiguous match to a single V gene segment. In an earlier analysis of about 590 of the donors, a V segment was called functional when productive rearrangements were above 56.7%, and segregating when the standard deviation between donors exceeded 5%. To diagnose cytomegalovirus status from the catalog of TCR beta chain sequences, a statistical classification framework was built. V and J gene assignment, in a later analysis, came from comparing TCR nucleotide sequences with IMGT/GENE-DB human TR gene sequences. Using the TCRdist pipeline, a later analysis assigned CDR3 sequences along with most-parsimonious VDJ recombination scenarios. In a later analysis, each TCR beta chain was defined by its CDR3 amino acid sequence together with its V-gene family, and reads without a unique V-gene family were excluded. A later analysis removed 500 to 650 highly shared, low-generation-probability nucleotide sequences to deal with suspected cross-contamination and a sequencing artifact. In a later analysis, a clonal expansion index for each public chain was calculated from normalized within-repertoire ranks of inferred template counts. Generation probabilities in a later analysis came from a VDJ recombination model fitted to out-of-frame rearrangements, and those results were checked against IGoR. A later analysis scored TCR-TCR, TCR-HLA and TCR-CMV co-occurrence with hypergeometric tests, applying a repertoire-size bias correction to TCR pairs. In a later analysis, false discovery rates were estimated by permuting HLA or CMV assignments 20 times. In a later analysis, co-occurring TCRs were grouped with DBSCAN, and TCRdist sequence similarity was added when clustering was performed within HLA-allele-positive subsets. Repertoires with fewer than 30,000 or more than 120,000 public chains, plus five repertoires with anomalous nucleotide sharing, were excluded from co-occurrence clustering. TCRdb limited this immuneACCESS table to in-frame rearrangements with V and J called. A share of clones is missing; checked studies link under half to unresolved V genes, and the rest is unexplained. V, J and clone size reflect that table, while D and trimming were determined from the DNA. The sample data list some 130,000 clones, and around two thirds of these were observed just once. The ten largest clones add up to 2% to 2.5% of the sample.

This sample is part of a study of cytomegalovirus exposure and HLA in healthy donors (dated by TCRdb to about 2017). Study-wide context: According to an earlier analysis of 587 of the donors, about 179 million T cells yielded roughly 110 million unique TCR beta sequences and about 280 Gb of sequence data. An early release covering over 500 HLA-typed donors comprised 250 to 350 gigabases of sequencing data and about 90 million unique TCR sequences. Among the roughly 390 genotyped donors, about 83% belonged to the genetic ancestry cluster associated with self-reported Caucasian donors. The study aimed to test whether signatures of past pathogen exposure could be identified by cataloging public T cell receptors. Using immunosequencing, the study profiled T cell repertoires from roughly 650 subjects and related those repertoires to cytomegalovirus serostatus. A separate validation cohort of about 110 different subjects was used in addition to the approximately 670-subject first cohort. The study combined high-throughput TCR immunosequencing, statistical association of individual TCRs with disease status, and machine learning to predict cytomegalovirus infection status. A later analysis re-analyzed previously published TCR beta repertoires from roughly 600 donors and added high-resolution HLA genotyping to study TCR occurrence patterns. Rather than drawing on any new phenotypic data, the later analysis identified candidate immune exposures from TCR beta sequences and the way those sequences occurred across donors. An earlier analysis of roughly 580 of the donors used high-throughput TCR beta sequencing to judge whether each TCR beta V gene segment behaved as functional or pseudogenic. Donor age, sex, ethnicity and CMV serostatus were collected together with the repertoire data. A later genetic analysis used genome-wide SNP genotypes for about three fifths of the 666 donors, treating that subset as a discovery cohort. All discovery cohort repertoires had been generated using a single sequencing platform. HLA typing included class I and class II loci at four-digit resolution. Typing coverage differed by locus: A, B, C, DRB1 and DQB1 were typed in about 620-640 donors, DQA1 in 522, DPA1 in approximately 600, and DPB1 in roughly 470. Roughly 5 DR-DQ haplotypes were treated as single units for association and clustering because of strong linkage in the cohort. Among some 410 genotyped donors of the cohort, an average of roughly 230,000 unique TCR beta nucleotide sequences was sequenced per donor, of which about 18% were non-productive. The paper's findings and limits, for the study overall: This cohort had only TCR beta chains sequenced, and the lack of alpha or paired-chain data limited which features could be detected. When HLA alleles, especially DR and DQ, strongly co-occurred, attributing TCR associations to individual alleles was difficult. The sequencing pipeline was judged likely to have produced a cluster of highly shared sequence variants as a technical artifact. A later genetic analysis associated a missense DCLRE1C variant with V-gene and J-gene trimming of TCR beta chains, and an independent cohort replicated the association. A further reported finding was that TCR beta sequences accurately predicted the HLA-A and HLA-B alleles for most subjects in the first cohort. It was suggested by the authors that the approach could potentially be generalized to other disease states and immunological phenotypes. Several of the top co-occurrence clusters appeared to be linked to parvovirus B19, influenza, CMV and Epstein-Barr virus, according to a later analysis. Compared with the approximately 700-donor mean, donors in an Asian-associated ancestry cluster had fewer N-insertions in productive TCRs, according to a later genetic analysis. In a later analysis, 15,000 to 20,000 TCR beta sequences were associated with specific HLA alleles at a false discovery rate of 0.05. A later analysis found that HLA-associated TCR beta chains were more clonally expanded and had lower generation probabilities than equally common non-associated chains. Linkage disequilibrium might explain the correlated functional status among segregating V segments, but an unknown experimental factor could not be ruled out. A total of around 150 TCR beta chains were listed by the study as associated with cytomegalovirus. Because some donors lacked HLA typing at each locus, the association tests relied only on the typed subset. Around 16 rarely observed V segments, including chromosome 9 orphons, were excluded from the earlier analysis of a few hundred of the donors because counts were too low. In a later analysis, most CMV-associated TCR beta chains were found to appear HLA-restricted, with HLA associations seemingly driven largely by CMV exposure. In vitro tests confirmed that three of the cytomegalovirus-associated TCR beta chains recognize cytomegalovirus antigens. In an earlier analysis of fewer than 750 of the donors, most TCR beta V segments were observed in productive rearrangements about 90% or about 30% of the time, broadly matching IMGT annotations. Presence/absence analyses assumed roughly uniform sequencing depth across donors, an assumption that may not hold. Immune exposure information for the cohort was limited to CMV serostatus. The classifier was reported to diagnose cytomegalovirus status with high specificity and sensitivity in both the original and validation cohorts. Some IMGT-functional V segments, including TRBV6-2 and TRBV6-3, could not be told apart with the 87-base-pair reads, so those segments were excluded. In a later analysis, TCR association rates were found to vary across HLA loci, with the most associated TCRs seen for DRB1 alleles and the fewest for HLA-C alleles. Across donors, most TCR sequences were observed very rarely, whereas some public TCRs were present in many individuals.

The material sequenced was PBMCs. This sequence originates from a woman aged 40 to 49 in good health and CMV-seronegative. The receptor chain draws on TRBV2 and TRBJ2-5, and perhaps TRBD2 as D gene, on 7 matching bases. The CDR3 reads as follows: CASTEGGGRRSETQYF. The bases read TGTGCCAGCACCGAGGGAGGGGGGAGACGATCCGAGACCCAGTACTTC.